This T cell receptor beta chain originates from a study of cytomegalovirus exposure and HLA in healthy donors. Clones were sequenced by immunoSEQ multiplex PCR, and TCRdb holds only the in-frame ones, with some missing. Here the sample spans roughly 120,000 clones, about 85% being singletons. The CDR3 spans 15 residues. V lost 5 bases and J 3 bases, leaving 16 bases between the germline ends. CDR1 is MNHNS, CDR2 SASEGT, per germline. Material: PBMCs. The chain links TRBV6-1 to TRBJ1-2; tentatively, D is TRBD1 (6 bases). The clonotype originates from a man younger than 35 in good health and CMV-seropositive. This chain's CDR3 is CASSPRQDQDYGYTF. As DNA, the CDR3 is TGTGCCAGCAGTCCCCGACAGGACCAGGACTATGGCTACACCTTC.